The rows below give T cell receptor beta chains drawn from one sample of a study of blood T cell repertoires in COVID-19. Sequenced by immunoSEQ multiplex PCR; TCRdb stores in-frame clones only, minus some. The sample carries roughly 200,000 clones, about nine tenths recorded once. Sample: PBMCs or T cells enriched from blood (not recorded which). All receptors come from a woman under 40 who had recovered from COVID-19. Both conserved end residues are part of each CDR3. A clone size is listed for some rows: how often the clone was seen (once, few, many), or a class if it is expanded.

V	length	J	size	CDR3
TRBV11-3	15	TRBJ2-5	-	CASSLGQTDQETQYF
TRBV11-3	14	TRBJ2-1	few	CASSPRDGNNEQFF
TRBV10-1	15	TRBJ1-4	-	CASRARQLTNEKLFF
TRBV7-9	16	TRBJ2-1	once	CASSSDTGGLFNEQFF
TRBV19	14	TRBJ1-5	-	CASLQGDSNQPQHF
TRBV5-1	18	TRBJ2-1	-	CASSLMGLLAGGSNEQFF
TRBV27	14	TRBJ1-4	-	CASRSGTGTKKLFF
TRBV30	12	TRBJ1-1	-	CAWNGSQGEAFF
TRBV5-1	15	TRBJ2-7	-	CASRSGTGRTYEQYF
TRBV6-5	14	TRBJ2-7	-	CASSPPHASYEQYF
TRBV7-9	12	TRBJ1-2	-	CASSLRGTGYTF
TRBV19	13	TRBJ1-2	-	CASNPGGVHGYTF
TRBV7-9	12	TRBJ2-5	-	CASSRQQETQYF